Presented here are 15 T cell receptor beta chains from one specimen sequenced in a study of cytotoxic CD8 clonotypes in ibrutinib-treated CLL. Sequenced by immunoSEQ multiplex PCR; TCRdb stores in-frame clones only, minus some. The table lists over 9,000 clones, 79% of them singletons, with 15% to 20% in the top ten. The specimen was PBMCs, collected at disease progression, from a patient treated with ibrutinib. The receptors derive from a human donor with chronic lymphocytic leukemia.

The rearrangement joins TRBV5-1 to TRBJ2-7; 11 positions match TRBD2. This CDR3 region has 15 residues. Looked up from germline, CDR1 is SGHRS and CDR2 is YFSETQ. The ends lost 4 bases at V and 1 base at J; junction bases unmatched: 4. The CDR3: CASSASGGISYEQYF. The CDR3 bases are TGCGCCAGCAGCGCTAGCGGGGGGATTTCCTACGAGCAGTACTTC.

This rearrangement joins TRBV30 to TRBJ2-2; D is perhaps TRBD2 (6 bases). The CDR3 loop spans 17 amino acids. Germline CDR1 reads GTSNPN; CDR2 reads SVGIG (reference sequence). V lost 3 bases, J lost 4 bases, and 21 bases lay in between. The CDR3 protein is CAWRGPLGLAITGELFF. CDR3 DNA: TGTGCCTGGAGAGGTCCTTTAGGGCTAGCGATCACCGGGGAGCTGTTTTTT.

The CDR3 region is CASSVGGGVTNYGYTF. The CDR3 DNA sequence: TGTGCCAGCAGCGTTGGTGGGGGGGTTACTAACTATGGCTACACCTTC. This chain links TRBV9 with TRBJ1-2, with D possibly being TRBD1 (5 bases). Trimming pared 2 bases from V and 0 bases from J, leaving 14 bases between. The CDR3 extends over 16 amino acids. Germline V gene sequence: CDR1 SGDLS, CDR2 YYNGEE.

This clone was counted a single time. The V gene is TRBV5-6, the J gene TRBJ2-3; the D is unclear. V lost 5 bases and J 3 bases, leaving 7 bases between the germline ends. Germline loops: CDR1 SGHDT, CDR2 YYEEEE. The length of the CDR3 is 12 residues. The CDR3 protein is CASRVRTDTQYF. The CDR3 nucleotides are TGTGCCAGCAGGGTGAGGACAGATACGCAGTATTTT.

The rearrangement links TRBV6-5 to TRBJ1-2, with 8 positions matching TRBD1. Germline CDR1 and CDR2: MNHEY and SVGAGI. V shed 5 bases, J shed 9 bases, and the junction held 8 bases outside the gene matches. The CDR3 extends over 13 amino acids. The CDR3 nucleotides are TGTGCCAGCAGTCGCGGGACAGGTAGAAGCTACACCTTC. This gives the protein CASSRGTGRSYTF.

This chain uses TRBV18 with TRBJ1-3, with D unclear. Germline V gene lookup returns CDR1 KGHSH and CDR2 LQKENI. V was shortened by 2 bases and J by 6 bases, with 5 bases between the two germline ends. CDR3 length equals 12 residues. The CDR3 reads CASSPSENTIYF. CDR3 in DNA: TGTGCCAGCTCACCATCCGAAAACACCATATATTTT. Full variable domain (remainder filled in from reference TRBV18 and TRBJ1-3): NAGVMQNPRHLVRRRGQEARLRCSPMKGHSHVYWYRQLPEEGLKFMVYLQKENIIDESGMPKERFSAEFPKEGPSILRIQQVVRGDSAAYFCASSPSENTIYFGEGSWLTVV.

This chain's CDR3 is CASSQEGGWAGDTQYF. Written as DNA, the CDR3 is TGTGCCAGCAGCCAAGAAGGGGGGTGGGCTGGAGATACGCAGTATTTT. V usage is TRBV4-2 and J usage is TRBJ2-3; the D gene could be TRBD1 or TRBD2 (6 bases each). The CDR3 totals 16 residues. V shed 0 bases and J shed 5 bases, with 15 bases lying between them. Per the germline V gene, CDR1 is LGHNA and CDR2 is YNFKEQ.

V gene TRBV6-6 combines with J gene TRBJ2-1, with D possibly TRBD2 on 7 matching bases. The CDR3 totals 12 residues. Trimming removed 11 bases from V and 10 bases from J, with 18 bases in between. Germline CDR1 MNHNY, CDR2 SVGAGI (reference sequence). The CDR3 region has the DNA TGTGCCGGACGAAGTGGGGGGGGCGAGCAGTTCTTC. It encodes CAGRSGGGEQFF.

The rearrangement links TRBV6-6 to TRBJ2-2, with 10 bases identical to TRBD2. CDR3 size: 16 residues. From germline, CDR1 is MNHNY and CDR2 SVGAGI (reference sequence). V was pared by 4 bases and J by 1 base, with 3 bases of the junction left unmatched. The CDR3 DNA reads TGTGCCAGCAGTTCCACTAGCGGGGTGAACACCGGGGAGCTGTTTTTT. Translating it yields CASSSTSGVNTGELFF.

Details on this clone: A read error may account for a junction end that differs from germline. The J gene is TRBJ2-7, the V gene TRBV7-9; TRBD1 agrees at 9 bases. The CDR3 runs to 13 residues. Germline CDR1 SEHNR, CDR2 FQNEAQ (reference sequence). The CDR3 DNA reads TGTGCCAGCAGCTCGACCGGACAGGGGACCGCTCTCTTC. Translated, it gives CASSSTGQGTALF. Full variable domain (missing parts from reference TRBV7-9 and TRBJ2-7): DTGVSQNPRHKITKRGQNVTFRCDPISEHNRLYWYRQTLGQGPEFLTYFQNEAQLEKSRLLSDRFSAERPKGSFSTLEIQRTEQGDSAMYLCASSSTGQGTALFGPGTRLTVT.

V is TRBV2 and J is TRBJ2-5; 9 bases are shared with TRBD1. Germline-derived CDR1 and CDR2 are SNHLY and FYNNEI. This CDR3 comprises 15 residues. V gave up 6 bases and J gave up 3 bases; unmatched junction bases: 8. Here the CDR3 DNA reads TGTGCCAGCAGCCTACAGGGGGCGCTTGAAGAGACCCAGTACTTC. Translating gives CASSLQGALEETQYF.

The chain carries TRBV7-3 and TRBJ2-1; TRBD1 matches at 8 bases. The CDR3 is made up of 16 amino acids. V was clipped by 2 bases and J by 4 bases; unmatched bases: 7. Germline V gene data show CDR1 as SGHTA and CDR2 as FQGTGA. The chain's CDR3 is CASSLGLGQGYNEQFF. The CDR3 nucleotides are TGTGCCAGCAGCTTAGGCCTAGGACAGGGATACAATGAGCAGTTCTTC.

This clone turned up a few times. V and J are TRBV7-9 and TRBJ2-7; no clear D gene. V lost 7 bases and J lost 5, with 12 bases in between. The CDR3 runs 12 residues. Germline CDR1 SEHNR, CDR2 FQNEAQ (reference sequence). As DNA, the CDR3 is TGTGCCAGCATTTCGACGGTTCACGAGCAGTACTTC. The encoded protein is CASISTVHEQYF.

There are a few counts of this clone. The rearrangement uses TRBV5-8 and TRBJ2-2; no clear D. Germline V gene lookup returns CDR1 SGHTS and CDR2 YDEGEE. Deletions cut 2 bases from V and 4 bases from J, with 12 bases between. The CDR3 has 15 amino acids. CDR3 residues: CASSFFIGSTGELFF. DNA for the CDR3: TGTGCCAGCAGCTTTTTTATTGGAAGCACCGGGGAGCTGTTTTTT.

The V gene is TRBV5-1, the J gene TRBJ1-6; unclear D gene. CDR1 is SGHRS and CDR2 is YFSETQ in the germline V gene. V was shortened by 0 bases and J by 10 bases, with 17 bases between the two germline ends. This CDR3 has 16 residues. In nucleotides, the CDR3 is TGCGCCAGCAGCTTGGTCGCAAGGTCGGGCTACTCACCCCTCCACTTT. It codes for CASSLVARSGYSPLHF. The full variable domain, in which reference TRBV5-1 and TRBJ1-6 provide the parts outside the CDR3, is KAGVTQTPRYLIKTRGQQVTLSCSPISGHRSVSWYQQTPGQGLQFLFEYFSETQRNKGNFPGRFSGRQFSNSRSEMNVSTLELGDSALYLCASSLVARSGYSPLHFGNGTRLTVT.